The clone carrying this T cell receptor (beta chain) was seen a handful of times. The target antigen is unknown. CDR3 size: 20 residues. Germline V CDR1 and CDR2: SGHVS, FQNEAQ. The V gene end was trimmed by 5 bases and the J gene end by 2 bases; junction bases not matched to a gene: 17. This sample was included in a study of T-cell memory formation after mild COVID-19. It was 5'RACE with constant-segment primers that produced the TCR alpha and TCR beta cDNA libraries, which carried sample barcodes and UMIs. TCRdb itself ran the 5' RACE reads through MiXCR, one entry per CDR3 protein. This sample has 400,000 to 500,000 distinct CDR3 sequences, with less than 25% found just once. Whole-study results and caveats: Cross-reactive memory apparently joined, as some responding clones appeared in pre-infection memory. Second-wave clones that peaked on day 37 lacked confirmed SARS-CoV-2 specificity.

This chain joins TRBV7-8 and TRBJ2-1, with TRBD2 matching over 11 bases. The TCR comes from an adult woman who had mild COVID-19 (a few samples of this study predate the infection). Cell type and time point are not known. Sequencing input: PBMCs or a T cell subset sorted from them (not recorded which). CDR3 in amino acids: CASSIKMLAGGPSTYNEQFF. CDR3 coding DNA: TGTGCCAGCAGCATAAAGATGCTAGCGGGAGGCCCGTCAACCTACAATGAGCAGTTCTTC. The whole variable domain, remainder taken from reference TRBV7-8 and TRBJ2-1, is GAGVSQSPRYKVAKRGQDVALRCDPISGHVSLFWYQQALGQGPEFLTYFQNEAQLDKSGLPSDRFFAERPEGSVSTLKIQRTQQEDSAVYLCASSIKMLAGGPSTYNEQFFGPGTRLTVL.